Listed below are T cell receptor beta chains from one sample, sequenced in a study of cytomegalovirus exposure and HLA in healthy donors. The protocol was immunoSEQ multiplex PCR, while the TCRdb copy is restricted to in-frame clones and leaves out a portion. The repertoire holds some 100,000 clones, with just under 70% as singletons. Sequenced material: PBMCs. These receptors came from a woman in her 70s in good health and CMV-seropositive. Both conserved end residues are part of each CDR3. Size is stated for part of the rows, as once, few or many counts, or as a class when the clone is expanded.

abundance,v_gene,CDR3aa
few,TRBV10-3,CAISESIIRVYEQYF
.,TRBV5-6,CASSRDIEAFF
.,TRBV7-2,CASSRRQGFSVSDYGYTF
few,TRBV4-3,CASSQGTGLPTEAFF
.,TRBV19,CASSSRQTSGYGYTF
few,TRBV2,CASSEWQGYNYGYTF
.,TRBV10-3,CAISRDRDFYGYTF
.,TRBV7-2,CASSSTGFTEAFF
once,TRBV6-4,CASRRTGMNTEAFF
.,TRBV6-5,CASSLPPAGGNNEQFF
.,TRBV10-3,CAINAFSSYNEQFF
.,TRBV30,CAWSVLLEINYGYTF
.,TRBV5-1,CASSGTGGPGELFF
.,TRBV5-6,CASSLGPQSGELFF
.,TRBV20-1,CSARDYFEQYF
once,TRBV6-5,CATMSGGQGYTIYF
.,TRBV10-3,CAIAGGTDTQYF
.,TRBV7-9,CASSLWGLGYGYTF
few,TRBV9,CASSVTGQSAYEQYF
.,TRBV5-1,CASSFFGTGGATNEKLFF
.,TRBV9,CASSEGLAGTQETQYF
.,TRBV5-8,CASSPDGEGNQPQHF
.,TRBV4-2,CASSEGLDTDTQYF
.,TRBV7-2,CASSPGQVGRYGNTIYF
.,TRBV18,CASSPGVSSNQPQHF
.,TRBV6-1,CASSEASSNNSPLHF
.,TRBV16,CASSQSQGGEKLFF